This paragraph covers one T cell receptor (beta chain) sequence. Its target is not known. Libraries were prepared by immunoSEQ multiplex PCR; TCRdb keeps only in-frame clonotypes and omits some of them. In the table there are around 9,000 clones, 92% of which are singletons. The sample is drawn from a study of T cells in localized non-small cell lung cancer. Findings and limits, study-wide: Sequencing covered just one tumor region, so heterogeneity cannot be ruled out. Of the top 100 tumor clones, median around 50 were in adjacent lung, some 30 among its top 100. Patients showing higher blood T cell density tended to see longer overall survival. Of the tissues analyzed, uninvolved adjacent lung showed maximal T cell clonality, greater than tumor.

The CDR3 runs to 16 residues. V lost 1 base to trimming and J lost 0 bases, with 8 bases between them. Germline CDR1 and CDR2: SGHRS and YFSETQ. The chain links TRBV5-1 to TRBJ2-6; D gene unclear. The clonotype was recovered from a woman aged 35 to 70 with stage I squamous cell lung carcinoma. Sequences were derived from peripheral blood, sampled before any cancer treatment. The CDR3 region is CASSLTALSGANVLTF. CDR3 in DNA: TGCGCCAGCAGCTTGACAGCACTCTCTGGGGCCAACGTCCTGACTTTC. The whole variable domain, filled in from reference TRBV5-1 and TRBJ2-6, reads KAGVTQTPRYLIKTRGQQVTLSCSPISGHRSVSWYQQTPGQGLQFLFEYFSETQRNKGNFPGRFSGRQFSNSRSEMNVSTLELGDSALYLCASSLTALSGANVLTFGAGSRLTVL.